A single TCR beta chain is shown here with its context. This record comes from a study of regulatory T cells in long-lasting Graves disease. Across the whole study: Antithyroid drug intake by newly diagnosed Graves' patients had lasted under 3 months.

CDR1 is MNHEY, CDR2 SVGAGI, per germline. Trimming shortened V by 1 base and J by 6 bases, and 9 bases separated the two germline ends. The CDR3 extends over 14 amino acids. The sample's time point: newly diagnosed GD, antithyroid drugs for less than 3 months. PBMCs were the source of the RNA used for TCR sequencing. Construction of TCR beta libraries relied on iRepertoire HTBI primers and on Arm-PCR targeting CDR3 regions. TCRdb re-derived calls from the multiplex PCR reads in MiXCR, one entry per CDR3 protein. This repertoire shows some 490,000 distinct CDR3 sequences, 12% found once; its top ten account for over 7%. The same data also went into a second study, on T cells in Graves' hyperthyroidism and ophthalmopathy.

The chain carries TRBV6-5 and TRBJ2-2; a weak D match, TRBD2 (5 bases). The sequences come from peripheral blood mononuclear cells (PBMCs), collected at new diagnosis, from a patient treated with antithyroid drugs. This receptor was obtained from a woman aged 25 to 45 with Graves disease. The CDR3 sequence: CASSYFAGAGELFF. CDR3 nucleotide sequence: TGTGCCAGCAGTTACTTCGCCGGGGCCGGGGAGCTGTTTTTT.